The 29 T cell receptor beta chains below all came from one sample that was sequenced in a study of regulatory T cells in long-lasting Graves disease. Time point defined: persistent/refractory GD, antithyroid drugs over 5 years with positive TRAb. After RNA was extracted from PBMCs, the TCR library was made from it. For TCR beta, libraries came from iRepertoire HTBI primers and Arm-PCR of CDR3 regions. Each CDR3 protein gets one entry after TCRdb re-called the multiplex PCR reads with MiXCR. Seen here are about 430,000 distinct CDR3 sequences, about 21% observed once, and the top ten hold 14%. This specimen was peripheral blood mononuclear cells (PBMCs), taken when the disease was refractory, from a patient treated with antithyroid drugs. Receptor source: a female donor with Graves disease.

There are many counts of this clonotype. CDR3 DNA sequence: TGCAGTGCTTTTGAAACAGGGCCCAACACTGAAGCTTTCTTT. It encodes CSAFETGPNTEAFF. The chain joins TRBV20-1 to TRBJ1-1; D is possibly TRBD1 (6 bases). Per germline, CDR1 DFQATT and CDR2 SNEGSKA (reference sequence). The CDR3 spans 14 residues. Trimming shortened V by 5 bases and J by 2 bases, and 15 bases separated the two germline ends.

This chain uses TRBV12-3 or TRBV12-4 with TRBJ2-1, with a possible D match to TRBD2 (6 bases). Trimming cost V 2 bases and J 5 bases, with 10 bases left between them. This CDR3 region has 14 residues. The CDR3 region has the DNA TGTGCCAGCAGTTTAATAGCGGAGCACAATGAGCAGTTCTTC. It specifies CASSLIAEHNEQFF.

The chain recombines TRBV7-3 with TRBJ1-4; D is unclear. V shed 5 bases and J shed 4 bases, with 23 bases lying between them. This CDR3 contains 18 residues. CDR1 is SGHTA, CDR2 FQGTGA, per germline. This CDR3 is CASSTVLGAPLSNEKLFF. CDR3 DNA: TGTGCCAGCAGCACCGTTTTAGGCGCCCCTTTGAGTAATGAAAAACTGTTTTTT.

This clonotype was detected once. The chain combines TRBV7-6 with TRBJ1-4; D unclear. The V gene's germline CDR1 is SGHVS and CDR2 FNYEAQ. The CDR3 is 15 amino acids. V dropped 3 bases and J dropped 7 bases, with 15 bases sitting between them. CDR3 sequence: CASSFGNGGGEKLFF. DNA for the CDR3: TGTGCCAGCAGCTTTGGTAATGGCGGAGGTGAAAAACTGTTTTTT.

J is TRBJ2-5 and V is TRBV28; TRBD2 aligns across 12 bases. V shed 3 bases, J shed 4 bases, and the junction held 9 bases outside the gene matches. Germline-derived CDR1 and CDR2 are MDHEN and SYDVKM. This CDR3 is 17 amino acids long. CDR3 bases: TGTGCCAGCAGTTTCGGGCTAGCGGGAGGGCCTTTAGAGACCCAGTACTTC. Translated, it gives CASSFGLAGGPLETQYF.

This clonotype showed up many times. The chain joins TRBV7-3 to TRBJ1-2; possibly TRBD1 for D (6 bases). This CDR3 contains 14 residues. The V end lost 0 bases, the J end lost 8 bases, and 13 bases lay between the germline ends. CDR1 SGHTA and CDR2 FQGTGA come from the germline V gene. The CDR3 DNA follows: TGTGCCAGCAGCTTAACAGGGGACATTAAGGGCTACACCTTC. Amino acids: CASSLTGDIKGYTF.

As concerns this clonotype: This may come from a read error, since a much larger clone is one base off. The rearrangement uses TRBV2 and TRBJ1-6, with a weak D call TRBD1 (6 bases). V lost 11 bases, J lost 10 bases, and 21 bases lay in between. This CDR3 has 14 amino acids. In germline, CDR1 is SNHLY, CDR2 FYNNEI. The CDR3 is CACTMGGPSSPLHF. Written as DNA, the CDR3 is TGTGCCTGCACCATGGGGGGCCCATCATCACCCCTCCACTTT.

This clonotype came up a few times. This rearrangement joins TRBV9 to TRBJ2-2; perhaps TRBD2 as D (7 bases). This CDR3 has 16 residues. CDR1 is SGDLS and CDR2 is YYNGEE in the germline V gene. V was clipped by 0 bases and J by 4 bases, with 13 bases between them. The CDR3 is CASSVGGGGTTGELFF. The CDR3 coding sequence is TGTGCCAGCAGCGTAGGAGGGGGAGGGACCACCGGGGAGCTGTTTTTT.

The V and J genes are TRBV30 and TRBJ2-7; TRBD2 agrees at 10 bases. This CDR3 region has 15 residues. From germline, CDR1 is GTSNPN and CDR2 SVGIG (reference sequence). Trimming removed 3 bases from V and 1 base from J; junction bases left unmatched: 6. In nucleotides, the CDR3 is TGTGCCTGGAGGAGAACTAGCGGGAAGTCCTACGAGCAGTACTTC. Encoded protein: CAWRRTSGKSYEQYF.

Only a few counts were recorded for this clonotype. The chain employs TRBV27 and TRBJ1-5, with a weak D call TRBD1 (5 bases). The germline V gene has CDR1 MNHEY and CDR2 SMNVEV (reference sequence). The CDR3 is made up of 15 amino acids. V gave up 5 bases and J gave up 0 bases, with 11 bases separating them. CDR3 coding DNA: TGTGCCAGCAGTCCAGACAGATATAGCAATCAGCCCCAGCATTTT. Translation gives CASSPDRYSNQPQHF.

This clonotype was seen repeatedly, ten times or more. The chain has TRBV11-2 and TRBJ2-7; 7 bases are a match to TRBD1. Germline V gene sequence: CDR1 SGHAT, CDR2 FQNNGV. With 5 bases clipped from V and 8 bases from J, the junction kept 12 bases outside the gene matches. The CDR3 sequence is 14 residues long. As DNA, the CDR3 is TGTGCCAGCAGCCCAGGGGGAGCACAGGGAAAGCAGTACTTC. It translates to CASSPGGAQGKQYF.

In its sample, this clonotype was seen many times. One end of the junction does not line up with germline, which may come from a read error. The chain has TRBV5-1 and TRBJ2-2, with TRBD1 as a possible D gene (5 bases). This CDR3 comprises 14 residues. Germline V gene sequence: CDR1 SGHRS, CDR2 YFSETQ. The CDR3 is CASNSGSNTGELFF. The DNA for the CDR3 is TGTGCCAGCAACTCAGGGTCGAACACCGGGGAGCTGTTTTTT. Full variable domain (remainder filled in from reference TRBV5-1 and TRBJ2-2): KAGVTQTPRYLIKTRGQQVTLSCSPISGHRSVSWYQQTPGQGLQFLFEYFSETQRNKGNFPGRFSGRQFSNSRSEMNVSTLELGDSALYLCASNSGSNTGELFFGEGSRLTVL.

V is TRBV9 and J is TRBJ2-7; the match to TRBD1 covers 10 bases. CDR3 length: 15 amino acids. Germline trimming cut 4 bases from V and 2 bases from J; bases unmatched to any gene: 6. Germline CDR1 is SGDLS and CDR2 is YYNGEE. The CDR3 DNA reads TGTGCCAGCAGCAGCGGGACAGGGGTTGCCTACGAGCAGTACTTC. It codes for CASSSGTGVAYEQYF.

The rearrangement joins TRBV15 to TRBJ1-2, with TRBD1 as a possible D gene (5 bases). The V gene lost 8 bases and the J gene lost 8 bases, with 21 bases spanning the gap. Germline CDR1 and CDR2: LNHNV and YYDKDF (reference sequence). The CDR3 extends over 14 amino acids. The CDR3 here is CATSHRDGLYGYTF. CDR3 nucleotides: TGTGCCACCTCGCACCGGGACGGTCTCTACGGCTACACCTTC.

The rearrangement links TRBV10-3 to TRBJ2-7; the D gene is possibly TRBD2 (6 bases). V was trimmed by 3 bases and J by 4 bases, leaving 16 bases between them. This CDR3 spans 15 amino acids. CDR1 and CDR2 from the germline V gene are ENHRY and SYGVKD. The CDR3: CAISDPGLGLYEQYF. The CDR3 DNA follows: TGTGCCATCAGTGATCCGGGACTGGGGTTATACGAGCAGTACTTC.

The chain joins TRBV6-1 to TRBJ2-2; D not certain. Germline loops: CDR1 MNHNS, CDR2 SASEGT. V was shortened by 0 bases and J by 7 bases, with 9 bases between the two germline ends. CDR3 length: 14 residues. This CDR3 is CASSEAFFIGELFF. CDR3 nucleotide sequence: TGTGCCAGCAGTGAAGCGTTTTTTATCGGGGAGCTGTTTTTT.

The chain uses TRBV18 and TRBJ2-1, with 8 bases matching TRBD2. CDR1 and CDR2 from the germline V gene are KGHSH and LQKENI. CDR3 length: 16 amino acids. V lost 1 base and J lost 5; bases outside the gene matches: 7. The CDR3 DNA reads TGTGCCAGCTCACCACAGGCTAGCGGGTATAACAATGAGCAGTTCTTC. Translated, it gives CASSPQASGYNNEQFF.

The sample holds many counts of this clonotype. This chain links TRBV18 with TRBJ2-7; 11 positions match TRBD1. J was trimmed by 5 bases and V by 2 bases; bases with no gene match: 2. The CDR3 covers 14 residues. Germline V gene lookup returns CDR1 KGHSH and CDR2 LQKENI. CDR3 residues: CASSPRTGGDEQYF. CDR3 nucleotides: TGTGCCAGCTCACCAAGGACAGGGGGCGACGAGCAGTACTTC.

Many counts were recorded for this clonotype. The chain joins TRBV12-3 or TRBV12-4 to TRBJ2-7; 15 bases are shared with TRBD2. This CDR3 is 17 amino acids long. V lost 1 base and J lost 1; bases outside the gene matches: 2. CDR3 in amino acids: CASSLEGLAGGSYEQYF. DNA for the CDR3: TGTGCCAGCAGTTTAGAGGGACTAGCGGGAGGATCCTACGAGCAGTACTTC.

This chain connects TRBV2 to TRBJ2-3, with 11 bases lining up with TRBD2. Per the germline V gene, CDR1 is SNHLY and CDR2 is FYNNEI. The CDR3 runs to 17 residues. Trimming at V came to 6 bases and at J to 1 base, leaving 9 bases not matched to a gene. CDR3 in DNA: TGTGCCAGCAGGCTCCTAGCGGGAGGACGAGGCACAGATACGCAGTATTTT. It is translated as CASRLLAGGRGTDTQYF. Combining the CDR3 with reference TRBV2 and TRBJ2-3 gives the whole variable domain EPEVTQTPSHQVTQMGQEVILRCVPISNHLYFYWYRQILGQKVEFLVSFYNNEISEKSEIFDDQFSVERPDGSNFTLKIRSTKLEDSAMYFCASRLLAGGRGTDTQYFGPGTRLTVL.

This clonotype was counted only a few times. The CDR3 DNA is TGTGCCAGCAGCTTAGCGGACGACTCCTACGAGCAGTACTTC. Translating it yields CASSLADDSYEQYF. The V and J genes are TRBV7-6 and TRBJ2-7, with no clear D. The CDR3 sequence is 14 residues long. Trimming pared 0 bases from V and 0 bases from J, leaving 6 bases between. Germline values: CDR1 SGHVS, CDR2 FNYEAQ.

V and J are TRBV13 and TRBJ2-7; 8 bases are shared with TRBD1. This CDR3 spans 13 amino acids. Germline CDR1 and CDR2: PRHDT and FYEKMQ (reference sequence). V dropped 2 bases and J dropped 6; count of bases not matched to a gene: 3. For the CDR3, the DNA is TGTGCCAGCAGCTTAAGGCAGGGGGCCGAGCAGTACTTC. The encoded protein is CASSLRQGAEQYF.

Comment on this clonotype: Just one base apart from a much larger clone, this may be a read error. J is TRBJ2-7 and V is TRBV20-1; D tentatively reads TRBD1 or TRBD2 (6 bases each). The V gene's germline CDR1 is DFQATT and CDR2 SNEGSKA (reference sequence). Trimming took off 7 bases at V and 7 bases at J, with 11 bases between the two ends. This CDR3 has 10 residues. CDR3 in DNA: TGCAGTGTCCGGAGGGGGGAGCAGTACTTC. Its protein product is CSVRRGEQYF.

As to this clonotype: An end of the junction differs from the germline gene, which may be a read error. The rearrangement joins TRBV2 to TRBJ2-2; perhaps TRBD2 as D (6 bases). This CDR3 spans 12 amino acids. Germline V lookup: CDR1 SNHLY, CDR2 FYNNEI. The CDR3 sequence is CASREGTGGLFF. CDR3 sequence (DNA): TGTGCCAGCAGGGAGGGGACCGGGGGGCTGTTTTTT.

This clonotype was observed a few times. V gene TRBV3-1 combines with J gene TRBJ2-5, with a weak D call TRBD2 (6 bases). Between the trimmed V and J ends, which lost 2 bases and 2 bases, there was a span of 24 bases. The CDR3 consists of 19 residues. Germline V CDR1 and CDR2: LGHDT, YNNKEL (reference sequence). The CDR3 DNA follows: TGTGCCAGCAGCCAATGGGACGGGAGTAAGTTTGGTGTACAAGAGACCCAGTACTTC. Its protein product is CASSQWDGSKFGVQETQYF.

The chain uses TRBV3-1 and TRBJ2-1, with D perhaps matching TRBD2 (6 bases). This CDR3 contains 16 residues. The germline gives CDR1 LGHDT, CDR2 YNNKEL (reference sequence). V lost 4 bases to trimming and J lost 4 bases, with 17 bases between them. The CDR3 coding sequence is TGTGCCAGCAGCCCTGGGGGGTATGCGGAGTACAATGAGCAGTTCTTC. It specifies CASSPGGYAEYNEQFF.

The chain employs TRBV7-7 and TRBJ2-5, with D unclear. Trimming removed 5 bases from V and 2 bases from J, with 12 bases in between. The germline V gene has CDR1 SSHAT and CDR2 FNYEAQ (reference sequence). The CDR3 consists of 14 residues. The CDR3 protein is CASSPRVRQETQYF. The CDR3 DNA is TGTGCCAGCAGCCCTCGGGTACGACAAGAGACCCAGTACTTC.

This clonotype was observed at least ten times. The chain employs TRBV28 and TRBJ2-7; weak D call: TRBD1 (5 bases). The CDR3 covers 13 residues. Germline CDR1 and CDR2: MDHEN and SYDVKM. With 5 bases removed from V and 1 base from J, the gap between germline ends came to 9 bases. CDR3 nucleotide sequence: TGTGCCAGCAGTCCAAGACAGTCCTACGAGCAGTACTTC. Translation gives CASSPRQSYEQYF.

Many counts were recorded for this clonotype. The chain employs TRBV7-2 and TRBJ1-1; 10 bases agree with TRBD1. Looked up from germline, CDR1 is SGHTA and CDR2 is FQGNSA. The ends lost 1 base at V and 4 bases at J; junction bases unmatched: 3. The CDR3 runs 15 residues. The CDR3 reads CASSLGGQGGTEAFF. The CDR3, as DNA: TGTGCCAGCAGCTTAGGAGGACAGGGGGGCACTGAAGCTTTCTTT.